This TCR beta chain was sequenced for a study of early T cells in non-severe SARS-CoV-2 infection. V dropped 2 bases and J dropped 6 bases, with 12 bases sitting between them. The CDR3 is made up of 13 amino acids. The germline V gene has CDR1 SGHRS and CDR2 YFSETQ. TCRdb analysed the 5' RACE reads with MiXCR anew, one entry per CDR3 protein. The profile covers approximately 50,000 distinct CDR3 sequences, with 9% to 15% appearing a single time and just over 2.5% taken by the ten largest. This clonotype has just a few counts. The V and J genes are TRBV5-1 and TRBJ2-7; D call uncertain. The sequences come from whole blood, collected at baseline. The receptor comes from an adult who was a healthcare worker with PCR-confirmed SARS-CoV-2 infection or an uninfected control (not recorded which). CDR3 bases: TGCGCCAGCAGCTTAGATTTCGGCCTCGAGCAGTACTTC. Translating gives CASSLDFGLEQYF.